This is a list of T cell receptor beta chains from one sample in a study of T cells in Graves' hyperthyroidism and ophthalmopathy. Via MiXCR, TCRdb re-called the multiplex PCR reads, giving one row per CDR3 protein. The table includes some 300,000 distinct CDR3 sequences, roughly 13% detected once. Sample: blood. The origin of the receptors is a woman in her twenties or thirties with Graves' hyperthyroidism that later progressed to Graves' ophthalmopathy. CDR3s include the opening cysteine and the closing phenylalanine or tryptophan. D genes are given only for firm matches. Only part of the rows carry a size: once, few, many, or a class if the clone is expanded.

cdr3_nt: TGTGCCAGCTCCGCCGGACAGGGAGGTGAAAAACTGTTTTTT
cdr3_aa: CASSAGQGGEKLFF
d_call: TRBD1
v_call: TRBV18
j_call: TRBJ1-4
clone_size: many

cdr3_nt: TGTGCCAGCAGTTTAGCGGGCGGGGATTACGAGCAGTACTTC
cdr3_aa: CASSLAGGDYEQYF
d_call: .
v_call: TRBV12-3/TRBV12-4
j_call: TRBJ2-7
clone_size: many

cdr3_nt: TGTGCCAGCAGTTTCTATAGAACGACTGAAGCTTTCTTT
cdr3_aa: CASSFYRTTEAFF
d_call: .
v_call: TRBV28
j_call: TRBJ1-1
clone_size: many

cdr3_nt: TGTGCCAGCTCACCTAGACAGGGAGCAGGCGAGCAGTACTTC
cdr3_aa: CASSPRQGAGEQYF
d_call: TRBD1
v_call: TRBV18
j_call: TRBJ2-7
clone_size: many

cdr3_nt: TGTGCCAGCAGCCTGACAGGGGATCGACCCTACGAGCAGTACTTC
cdr3_aa: CASSLTGDRPYEQYF
d_call: TRBD1
v_call: TRBV7-9
j_call: TRBJ2-7
clone_size: .

cdr3_nt: TGTGCCAGCAGTATGGCCCCGGGGGGCGCGTCCGGGGCCAACGTCCTGACTTTC
cdr3_aa: CASSMAPGGASGANVLTF
d_call: .
v_call: TRBV28
j_call: TRBJ2-6
clone_size: few

cdr3_nt: TGTGCCAGCACCCAGAACAGCCATAATGAAAAACTGTTTTTT
cdr3_aa: CASTQNSHNEKLFF
d_call: .
v_call: TRBV3-1
j_call: TRBJ1-4
clone_size: many

cdr3_nt: TGCGCCAGCAGCTTGTTGGCGGGAGGAGGCAATGAGCAGTTCTTC
cdr3_aa: CASSLLAGGGNEQFF
d_call: TRBD2
v_call: TRBV5-1
j_call: TRBJ2-1
clone_size: many

cdr3_nt: TGTGCCAGCAGCTTAGAGGCGACTAGCGGGGGCCACAATGAGCAGTCCTTC
cdr3_aa: CASSLEATSGGHNEQSF
d_call: TRBD2
v_call: TRBV7-2
j_call: TRBJ2-1
clone_size: few

cdr3_nt: TGTGCCAGCAGTTCCCGACAGGGGACCTCCTACGAGCAGTACTTC
cdr3_aa: CASSSRQGTSYEQYF
d_call: TRBD1
v_call: TRBV27
j_call: TRBJ2-7
clone_size: .

cdr3_nt: TGTGCCAGCAGTTGGGCCCTAGCCTCGAATGAGCAGTTCTTC
cdr3_aa: CASSWALASNEQFF
d_call: .
v_call: TRBV28
j_call: TRBJ2-1
clone_size: many

cdr3_nt: TGTGCCAGCAGCCTTACTAGCGGAGCCTCCAATGAGCAGTTCTTC
cdr3_aa: CASSLTSGASNEQFF
d_call: TRBD2
v_call: TRBV9
j_call: TRBJ2-1
clone_size: many

cdr3_nt: TGCAGCGTTGAAGGCGATAACTATGGCTACACCTTC
cdr3_aa: CSVEGDNYGYTF
d_call: .
v_call: TRBV29-1
j_call: TRBJ1-2
clone_size: many

cdr3_nt: TGTGCCAGCAGTTTTGAGGTGAGCTCCTACAATGAGCAGTTCTTC
cdr3_aa: CASSFEVSSYNEQFF
d_call: .
v_call: TRBV27
j_call: TRBJ2-1
clone_size: many

cdr3_nt: TGTGCCAGCCCCCTCACAAGGGCAGGAAACCAAGAGACCCAGTACTTC
cdr3_aa: CASPLTRAGNQETQYF
d_call: .
v_call: TRBV7-9
j_call: TRBJ2-5
clone_size: many

cdr3_nt: TGTGCCAGTAGTATCTCATCGGGTACTACGCAGTATTTT
cdr3_aa: CASSISSGTTQYF
d_call: .
v_call: TRBV19
j_call: TRBJ2-3
clone_size: .

cdr3_nt: TGTGCCAGCAGCGTAGGGGTAGCGGGAGGGATCGAGCAGTACTTC
cdr3_aa: CASSVGVAGGIEQYF
d_call: TRBD2
v_call: TRBV9
j_call: TRBJ2-7
clone_size: many

cdr3_nt: TGTGCCTGGAGTGTCCTCGGGGTCACAGATACGCAGTATTTT
cdr3_aa: CAWSVLGVTDTQYF
d_call: .
v_call: TRBV30
j_call: TRBJ2-3
clone_size: many

cdr3_nt: TGCGCCAGCAGCCCTCAGACAGGCCACGAACCCTACGAGCAGTACTTC
cdr3_aa: CASSPQTGHEPYEQYF
d_call: .
v_call: TRBV4-1
j_call: TRBJ2-7
clone_size: few

cdr3_nt: TGCAGTGCTAGAGTCCTACCAACGAAGCGGTGGGAGACCCAGTACTTC
cdr3_aa: CSARVLPTKRWETQYF
d_call: .
v_call: TRBV20-1
j_call: TRBJ2-5
clone_size: many

cdr3_nt: TGCGCCAGCAGCTCTGGGGGGGCCTACAATGAGCAGTTCTTC
cdr3_aa: CASSSGGAYNEQFF
d_call: TRBD2
v_call: TRBV5-1
j_call: TRBJ2-1
clone_size: .

cdr3_nt: TGTGCCAGCAGCCTCCGACTAGCGGGAGGGGCCCCGCCCAGGTTCTTC
cdr3_aa: CASSLRLAGGAPPRFF
d_call: TRBD2
v_call: TRBV6-2/TRBV6-3
j_call: TRBJ2-1
clone_size: .

cdr3_nt: TGTGCCAGCAGCTTCGGGGGAACTGGCTACACCTTC
cdr3_aa: CASSFGGTGYTF
d_call: .
v_call: TRBV5-4
j_call: TRBJ1-2
clone_size: many

cdr3_nt: TGTGCCAGCAGTTTAGGACTAGCGGAAACAGATACGCAGTATTTT
cdr3_aa: CASSLGLAETDTQYF
d_call: TRBD2
v_call: TRBV7-6
j_call: TRBJ2-3
clone_size: .

cdr3_nt: TGTGCCAGCTCACCTTCCGATATAGGGGGGTTAATGAACACTGAAGCTTTCTTT
cdr3_aa: CASSPSDIGGLMNTEAFF
d_call: .
v_call: TRBV18
j_call: TRBJ1-1
clone_size: many

cdr3_nt: TGTGCCAGCAGCCAGGAACCCGAACCAGATACGCAGTATTTT
cdr3_aa: CASSQEPEPDTQYF
d_call: .
v_call: TRBV3-1
j_call: TRBJ2-3
clone_size: many

cdr3_nt: TGTGCCAGCAGCCGGGGGCCCGGGGGAGATACGCAGTATTTT
cdr3_aa: CASSRGPGGDTQYF
d_call: .
v_call: TRBV5-5
j_call: TRBJ2-3
clone_size: .

cdr3_nt: TGTGCCAGCAGCCTTGATTCGGGACTAGCGGGAGAAGATACGCAGTATTTT
cdr3_aa: CASSLDSGLAGEDTQYF
d_call: TRBD2
v_call: TRBV7-2
j_call: TRBJ2-3
clone_size: many

cdr3_nt: TGTGCCAGCAGTCAATTCGGGACAGGCCTCTACAATGAGCAGTTCTTC
cdr3_aa: CASSQFGTGLYNEQFF
d_call: TRBD1
v_call: TRBV28
j_call: TRBJ2-1
clone_size: many

cdr3_nt: TGCAGCGTCTCACGGGGGCTAGTGGGAGGGCCCGGGGCTTTGTTCTTC
cdr3_aa: CSVSRGLVGGPGALFF
d_call: .
v_call: TRBV29-1
j_call: TRBJ2-1
clone_size: .

cdr3_nt: TGTGCCAGCTCACTACCGGGACAAAACATTCAGTACTTC
cdr3_aa: CASSLPGQNIQYF
d_call: .
v_call: TRBV18
j_call: TRBJ2-4
clone_size: few

cdr3_nt: TGTGCCAGCAGCCAAAATCAGGGGAACACAGATACGCAGTATTTT
cdr3_aa: CASSQNQGNTDTQYF
d_call: .
v_call: TRBV4-2
j_call: TRBJ2-3
clone_size: few

cdr3_nt: TGTGCCAGCAGTTTATCGAGTCCCTACGAGCAGTACTTC
cdr3_aa: CASSLSSPYEQYF
d_call: .
v_call: TRBV27
j_call: TRBJ2-7
clone_size: many

cdr3_nt: TGTGCCAGCAGTTACACGGAGGACAGGGGGTTTGGCACTGAAGCTTTCTTT
cdr3_aa: CASSYTEDRGFGTEAFF
d_call: TRBD1
v_call: TRBV6-5
j_call: TRBJ1-1
clone_size: .

cdr3_nt: TGTGCCAGCAGCCGCCTTGGGGGCGGGAGGATCCACGAGCAGTACTTC
cdr3_aa: CASSRLGGGRIHEQYF
d_call: TRBD2
v_call: TRBV3-1
j_call: TRBJ2-7
clone_size: many

cdr3_nt: TGTGCCACCAAGAGAGGGACTAGCGGGAACAATGAGCAGTTCTTC
cdr3_aa: CATKRGTSGNNEQFF
d_call: TRBD2
v_call: TRBV6-1
j_call: TRBJ2-1
clone_size: many

cdr3_nt: TGTGCCAGCAGCTTAGATCAGACAGGGCAGTCACCCCTCCACTTT
cdr3_aa: CASSLDQTGQSPLHF
d_call: TRBD1
v_call: TRBV7-8
j_call: TRBJ1-6
clone_size: many

cdr3_nt: TGTGCCTGGAGTGTAGCGGGGTTTGAAAAACTGTTTTTT
cdr3_aa: CAWSVAGFEKLFF
d_call: .
v_call: TRBV30
j_call: TRBJ1-4
clone_size: many

cdr3_nt: TGCAGCGGACGACAGGGGAGAACTGAAGCTTTCTTT
cdr3_aa: CSGRQGRTEAFF
d_call: TRBD1
v_call: TRBV29-1
j_call: TRBJ1-1
clone_size: many

cdr3_nt: TGTGCCAGCTCACCACCAGAGGGGGGGCAGTTCTTC
cdr3_aa: CASSPPEGGQFF
d_call: .
v_call: TRBV18
j_call: TRBJ2-1
clone_size: many